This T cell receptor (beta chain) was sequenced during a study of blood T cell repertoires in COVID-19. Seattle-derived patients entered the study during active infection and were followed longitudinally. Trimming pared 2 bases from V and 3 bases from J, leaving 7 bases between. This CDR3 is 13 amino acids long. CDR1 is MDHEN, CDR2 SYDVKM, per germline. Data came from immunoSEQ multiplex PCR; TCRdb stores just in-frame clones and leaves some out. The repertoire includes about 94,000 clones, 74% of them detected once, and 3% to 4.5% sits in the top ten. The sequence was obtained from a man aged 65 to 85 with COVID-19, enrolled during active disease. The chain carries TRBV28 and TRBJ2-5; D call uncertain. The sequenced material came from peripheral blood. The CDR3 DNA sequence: TGTGCCAGCAGTTTAGGGCGAAAAGAGACCCAGTACTTC. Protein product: CASSLGRKETQYF.